These 23 T cell receptor beta chains were sequenced from one sample in a study of CD8+ T cells in alopecia areata. Stated treatment: oral pan-JAK inhibitor, 5-10 mg twice daily. cDNA reverse transcribed from extracted RNA served as the sequencing template. Some clones are missing from TCRdb's copy, which holds only in-frame ones; the method was immunoSEQ multiplex PCR. The table lists 170,000 or so clones, 58% of them singletons, with roughly 12% in the top ten. The input for sequencing was CD8+ T cells sorted from blood, taken at week 24, from a patient treated with tofacitinib. The receptors shown here come from a human donor with alopecia areata.

The rearrangement joins TRBV6-5 to TRBJ2-3; D gene ambiguous. Per the germline V gene, CDR1 is MNHEY and CDR2 is SVGAGI. The CDR3 has 12 amino acids. V was clipped by 7 bases and J by 6 bases, with 11 bases between them. DNA of the CDR3: TGTGCCAGCATAGACAAGGGCGATACGCAGTATTTT. Protein: CASIDKGDTQYF.

The chain joins TRBV6-6 to TRBJ2-3, with TRBD1 matching over 8 bases. Germline trimming cut 9 bases from V and 3 bases from J; bases unmatched to any gene: 11. This CDR3 is 15 amino acids long. CDR1 is MNHNY and CDR2 is SVGAGI in the germline V gene (reference sequence). The CDR3 sequence is CASPKTGVYTDTQYF. Written as DNA, the CDR3 is TGTGCCAGTCCTAAGACAGGGGTTTATACAGATACGCAGTATTTT.

The V call is TRBV10-3, the J call TRBJ1-6, with 7 bases fitting TRBD1. This CDR3 is built from 13 residues. V shed 8 bases and J 7 bases; nucleotides not matched to a gene: 5. CDR1 is ENHRY, CDR2 SYGVKD, per germline. For the CDR3, the DNA is TGTGCCATCGAAGAGGACAGGAATTCACCCCTCCACTTT. Translating gives CAIEEDRNSPLHF.

The chain employs TRBV5-1 and TRBJ2-3; unclear D gene. The CDR3 is made up of 14 amino acids. Between the trimmed V and J ends, which lost 1 base and 2 bases, there was a span of 8 bases. The germline CDR1 and CDR2 sequences are SGHRS and YFSETQ. Written as DNA, the CDR3 is TGCGCCAGCAGCTTGAAGGGCTACACAGATACGCAGTATTTT. As protein: CASSLKGYTDTQYF. Filled out from reference TRBV5-1 and TRBJ2-3, the complete variable domain reads KAGVTQTPRYLIKTRGQQVTLSCSPISGHRSVSWYQQTPGQGLQFLFEYFSETQRNKGNFPGRFSGRQFSNSRSEMNVSTLELGDSALYLCASSLKGYTDTQYFGPGTRLTVL.

This clone was observed a single time. The V call is TRBV6-1, the J call TRBJ2-2; D possibly corresponds to TRBD1 (7 bases). This CDR3 is 11 amino acids long. Germline CDR1 MNHNS, CDR2 SASEGT. With 6 bases removed from V and 13 bases from J, the gap between germline ends came to 12 bases. CDR3 sequence: CASRTGTLLFF. Here the CDR3 DNA reads TGTGCCAGCAGGACAGGGACTCTGCTGTTTTTT.

About this clone itself: Other DNA sequences from this sample encode an identical CDR3 as well. The chain is built from TRBV4-1 and TRBJ2-5; a weak D match, TRBD2 (6 bases). V lost 1 base and J lost 3, with 9 bases in between. The germline gives CDR1 MGHRA, CDR2 YSYEKL. The CDR3 is made up of 14 amino acids. CDR3 nucleotides: TGCGCCAGCAGCCAAGCAGGCGGGGAAGAGACCCAGTACTTC. As protein: CASSQAGGEETQYF.

The chain has TRBV29-1 and TRBJ2-5, with D possibly matching TRBD1 (6 bases). Matching the DNA end better, TRBJ2-7 makes the J call doubtful. The germline CDR1 and CDR2 sequences are SQVTM and ANQGSEA. This CDR3 contains 11 residues. Here the CDR3 reads CSAGTNYEQYF. CDR3 bases: TGCAGCGCCGGGACAAACTACGAGCAGTACTTC.

The rearrangement links TRBV27 to TRBJ2-7; the D is unclear. The length of the CDR3 is 13 residues. The V end lost 4 bases, the J end lost 6 bases, and 13 bases lay between the germline ends. CDR1 MNHEY and CDR2 SMNVEV come from the germline V gene (reference sequence). CDR3 protein: CASSSYTWGEQYF. For the CDR3, the DNA is TGTGCCAGCAGTTCCTACACGTGGGGCGAGCAGTACTTC.

This chain joins TRBV27 and TRBJ2-7; weak D call: TRBD1 (6 bases). V lost 4 bases and J lost 3, with 16 bases in between. The length of the CDR3 is 15 residues. CDR1 is MNHEY, CDR2 SMNVEV, per germline (reference sequence). CDR3 protein: CASSSPQTGVYEQYF. CDR3 nucleotides: TGTGCCAGCAGTTCCCCCCAGACAGGAGTCTACGAGCAGTACTTC.

This clone was found a few times. The V and J genes are TRBV9 and TRBJ2-2, with 7 bases identical to TRBD2. The CDR3 has 13 amino acids. Germline assignment: CDR1 SGDLS and CDR2 YYNGEE. The trim removed 5 bases at V and 6 bases at J, leaving 4 bases unmatched. The CDR3 spells CASSDTSAGELFF. CDR3 DNA sequence: TGTGCCAGCAGTGATACTAGCGCCGGGGAGCTGTTTTTT.

This rearrangement joins TRBV30 to TRBJ2-7; TRBD1 matches at 9 bases. CDR1 and CDR2 from the germline V gene are GTSNPN and SVGIG (reference sequence). The CDR3 consists of 14 residues. The V segment lost 0 bases and the J segment 3 bases; nucleotides outside the gene matches: 3. The CDR3 loop reads CAWSVPGQGYEQYF. CDR3 nucleotide sequence: TGTGCCTGGAGTGTACCGGGACAGGGCTACGAGCAGTACTTC.

As regards this clone: This sample also contains other DNA sequences that code for the same CDR3. The V gene is TRBV5-1, the J gene TRBJ1-1; D is unresolved. Trimming pared 2 bases from V and 8 bases from J, leaving 7 bases between. The CDR3 runs to 11 residues. Germline V gene lookup returns CDR1 SGHRS and CDR2 YFSETQ. The CDR3 loop reads CASSFRGEAFF. The CDR3 nucleotides are TGCGCCAGCAGCTTCCGAGGGGAAGCTTTCTTT.

This clone was found a few times. DNA of the CDR3: TGCGCCAGCAGCTTGGAATCGGCTATCACAGATACGCAGTATTTT. This encodes CASSLESAITDTQYF. The chain joins TRBV5-1 to TRBJ2-3, with D unresolved. Per the germline V gene, CDR1 is SGHRS and CDR2 is YFSETQ. This CDR3 contains 15 residues. Trimming left V 0 bases short and J 2 bases short, with 10 bases between. The full variable domain, in which reference TRBV5-1 and TRBJ2-3 provide the parts outside the CDR3, is KAGVTQTPRYLIKTRGQQVTLSCSPISGHRSVSWYQQTPGQGLQFLFEYFSETQRNKGNFPGRFSGRQFSNSRSEMNVSTLELGDSALYLCASSLESAITDTQYFGPGTRLTVL.

The CDR3 region is CASSQETRRGLRGYTF. CDR3 DNA sequence: TGTGCCAGCAGCCAAGAAACCCGCAGGGGACTTAGAGGCTACACCTTC. This chain links TRBV4-2 with TRBJ1-2, with D maybe TRBD1 (6 bases). The V end was cut by 0 bases, the J end by 8 bases, with 19 bases between. The CDR3 is made up of 16 amino acids. From germline, CDR1 is LGHNA and CDR2 YNFKEQ.

The J gene is TRBJ1-4, the V gene TRBV7-8; the D gene is possibly TRBD1 (5 bases). This CDR3 is 15 amino acids long. Trimming left V 5 bases short and J 5 bases short, with 15 bases between. The germline gives CDR1 SGHVS, CDR2 FQNEAQ. Written as DNA, the CDR3 is TGTGCCAGCAGCCAGACACAGGAGAGGAATGAAAAACTGTTTTTT. Its translation: CASSQTQERNEKLFF.

The V gene is TRBV7-8, the J gene TRBJ1-1; tentative D call: TRBD1 (6 bases). The CDR3 loop spans 14 amino acids. V lost 6 bases, J lost 1 base, and 12 bases lay in between. Germline lookup yields CDR1 SGHVS and CDR2 FQNEAQ. The CDR3 sequence is CASSPTGKNTEAFF. In DNA form, the CDR3 reads TGTGCCAGCAGTCCTACAGGGAAGAACACTGAAGCTTTCTTT.

CDR3 protein: CASSQGDGSPSYEQYF. Written as DNA, the CDR3 is TGTGCCAGCAGCCAAGGTGACGGCTCGCCCTCCTACGAGCAGTACTTC. The genes are TRBV4-2 and TRBJ2-7, with D unresolved. This CDR3 spans 16 amino acids. Germline CDR1 LGHNA, CDR2 YNFKEQ. The V and J ends lost 1 base and 0 bases respectively, with 13 bases between them.

This chain joins TRBV4-1 and TRBJ1-6; perhaps TRBD1 as D (5 bases). CDR1 and CDR2 from the germline V gene are MGHRA and YSYEKL. Trimming took off 2 bases at V and 8 bases at J, with 13 bases between the two ends. There are 15 residues in the CDR3. CDR3 in DNA: TGCGCCAGCAGCCAAAGCATCGGGGCCCATTCACCCCTCCACTTT. Translating gives CASSQSIGAHSPLHF.

Only a few counts were recorded for this clone. This chain links TRBV7-8 with TRBJ2-5; 8 bases align to TRBD1. CDR1 is SGHVS, CDR2 FQNEAQ, per germline. The ends lost 2 bases at V and 4 bases at J; junction bases unmatched: 12. CDR3 length: 17 residues. CDR3 region: CASSLPPQDRVRETQYF. CDR3 coding DNA: TGTGCCAGCAGCTTACCCCCACAGGACAGGGTGAGAGAGACCCAGTACTTC.

This clone was picked up a small number of times. The same CDR3 is also encoded by other DNA sequences in this sample. J is TRBJ2-1 and V is TRBV11-2; 12 nucleotides align to TRBD2. Germline V gene lookup returns CDR1 SGHAT and CDR2 FQNNGV. The ends lost 1 base at V and 4 bases at J; junction bases unmatched: 2. The length of the CDR3 is 16 residues. The CDR3, as DNA: TGTGCCAGCAGCTTAGGACTAGCGGGGGAGTACAATGAGCAGTTCTTC. This encodes CASSLGLAGEYNEQFF.

This clone was seen only a few times. V and J are TRBV5-1 and TRBJ1-1; unclear D gene. CDR3 length: 13 residues. V dropped 7 bases and J dropped 1 base, with 11 bases sitting between them. The germline V gene has CDR1 SGHRS and CDR2 YFSETQ. The CDR3 loop reads CASSRGQNTEAFF. CDR3 coding DNA: TGCGCCAGCTCCCGAGGGCAGAACACTGAAGCTTTCTTT.

Only a few counts were recorded for this clone. This sequence joins TRBV7-9 and TRBJ2-7; the D is unclear. There are 12 residues in the CDR3. Germline-derived CDR1 and CDR2 are SEHNR and FQNEAQ (reference sequence). V was trimmed by 3 bases and J by 2 bases, leaving 5 bases between them. The CDR3 here is CASSFGAYEQYF. In DNA, the CDR3 is TGTGCCAGCAGCTTTGGCGCCTACGAGCAGTACTTC.

This clone was picked up one time. The chain joins TRBV15 to TRBJ2-7; TRBD1 agrees at 12 bases. V lost 3 bases and J lost 4; bases outside the gene matches: 7. The CDR3 runs to 16 residues. CDR1 is LNHNV, CDR2 YYDKDF, per germline (reference sequence). The CDR3 is CATSRARDRGQYEQYF. For the CDR3, the DNA is TGTGCCACCAGCAGGGCCCGGGACAGGGGGCAGTACGAGCAGTACTTC.